The entry below describes one TCR beta chain. No antigen is known for it. People whose metastatic non-small-cell lung cancer was chemo-refractory got focal radiation along with CTLA-4 blockade by ipilimumab. The data originate from a study of radiotherapy plus CTLA-4 blockade in lung cancer. Study conclusions and caveats: Increased serum interferon-beta after radiation also reportedly predicted response strongly. TCR clones of tumor origin grew in blood after radiotherapy plus ipilimumab.

Libraries were prepared by immunoSEQ multiplex PCR; TCRdb keeps only in-frame clonotypes and omits some of them. This table has tens of thousands of clones, nearly 90% appearing once. Germline V gives CDR1 LNHDA, CDR2 SQIVND (reference sequence). Germline trimming cut 5 bases from V and 9 bases from J; bases unmatched to any gene: 5. This CDR3 spans 14 amino acids. This chain joins TRBV19 and TRBJ2-1; 12 nucleotides line up with TRBD2. The sample was peripheral blood, taken from a patient treated with radiotherapy plus ipilimumab. This TCR was recovered from a human donor with non-small cell lung cancer whose response to radiotherapy plus ipilimumab could not be evaluated. Written as DNA, the CDR3 is TGTGCCAGTAGTGCTAGCGGGAGGGTTAGTGAGCAGTTCTTC. Translation: CASSASGRVSEQFF.